The source of this T cell receptor beta chain is a study of T cells expressing NK-cell markers. The overall study: HCMV seropositivity characterized seven of the eight sequenced donors, and seronegativity one.

Each CDR3 protein gets one entry in TCRdb, which reprocessed the 5' RACE reads and gives no DNA. The sample spans 550,000 to 600,000 distinct CDR3 sequences; the ten largest clones claim approximately 3.5%. This CDR3 contains 12 residues. CDR1 PRHDT and CDR2 FYEKMQ come from the germline V gene (reference sequence). Sequencing used blood T cells: a sorted CD56 or NKG2C T cell subset, CD4+ or CD8+ T cells, or bulk PBMC T cells (not recorded which). The sequence came from a man between 18 and 29 years old in good health. This chain connects TRBV13 to TRBJ2-7. CDR3 sequence reads: CASSIDAREQYF.